This TCR beta chain originates from a study of vaccination and CD4 T cells after COVID-19. Treatment meaning: approximately nine-day PBMC culture with coronavirus spike peptide pools or control peptides (ViraFEST assay). On this clonotype itself: Its antigen is unknown. This may be a read error, as it is one base from a much larger clone. The conserved final phenylalanine or tryptophan is absent from the CDR3, which likely points to a read error.

Germline V gene sequence: CDR1 SGHTA, CDR2 FQGNSA. V shed 1 base, J shed 3 bases, and the junction held 4 bases outside the gene matches. The CDR3 has 18 residues. Sequenced with the Oncomine TCR Beta short-read assay was DNA taken from cultured CD4+ T cells. The source of extracted genomic DNA was cultured CD4+ T cells. TCRdb used MiXCR to reprocess the PCR reads, holding one entry per CDR3 protein. The table lists 4,000 to 4,500 distinct CDR3 sequences, about 71% of them singletons. This sequence joins TRBV7-2 and TRBJ2-6; 12 bases align to TRBD2. Sequencing was carried out using CD4+ T cells from blood, cultured in vitro. The TCR sequence derives from a human donor who had recovered from COVID-19. The chain's CDR3 is CASSLGTSGVGGANVLTL. In DNA form, the CDR3 reads TGTGCCAGCAGCTTAGGGACTAGCGGGGTTGGTGGGGCCAACGTCCTGACTTTG.